This T cell receptor beta chain was profiled in a study of blood T cell repertoires in COVID-19. Overall study: The samples span acute and convalescent COVID-19 from the United States, Italy and Spain. T cells, B-cell-depleted T cells, or PBMCs provided the cDNA or gDNA that served as material.

The germline V and J ends were trimmed by 6 bases and 0 bases, with 12 bases remaining between them. The CDR3 totals 15 residues. Germline V lookup: CDR1 LNHDA, CDR2 SQIVND (reference sequence). Original data processing: It was from reference gene primer amplification that nucleated cell counts were estimated. The data were produced by immunoSEQ multiplex PCR, yet TCRdb's version contains in-frame clones alone and is incomplete. D and trimming come from the DNA, and the V and J calls and clone size come from that table. The table has approximately 88,000 clones, under 95% seen once. The sequence was collected from a woman aged 45-65 years in a cohort sampled during active COVID-19. The V and J genes are TRBV19 and TRBJ2-1; D perhaps matches TRBD1 (5 bases). The sample was peripheral blood. CDR3 nucleotide sequence: TGTGCCAGTAGGGACATAATTAGCTCCTACAATGAGCAGTTCTTC. It codes for CASRDIISSYNEQFF.